The text below deals with one T cell receptor (beta chain). The data are from a study of shared clonotypes between healthy human individuals. Over several immunoSEQ plates, each subset's genomic DNA was distributed in even portions. Generated by immunoSEQ multiplex PCR, the TCRdb table keeps only in-frame clones and is missing some. Counted here are about 2.3 million clones, 85% to 95% occurring once; the ten biggest clones make up approximately 0.39%. Researchers partitioned CD4+ cells into CD45RA+ naive and CD45RA-negative memory subsets. The CDR3 runs 15 residues. Germline V gene data show CDR1 as MGHRA and CDR2 as YSYEKL. The ends lost 4 bases at V and 0 bases at J; junction bases unmatched: 4.

Sequencing used naive CD4+ T cells from PBMCs. Indicated subset: CD45RA+ positively selected. This clonotype was sampled from a man in his late teens or twenties in good health. Some clones in this sample may be carry-over from other donors' samples. This chain links TRBV4-1 with TRBJ2-7; TRBD1 matches at 9 bases. The CDR3 bases are TGCGCCAGCAGCCTCGGGACAGGGTACTCCTACGAGCAGTACTTC. Translated, it gives CASSLGTGYSYEQYF.